This TCR beta chain is drawn from a study of regulatory T cells in long-lasting Graves disease. This clonotype was counted ten times or more. What it recognizes is unknown. General study findings and limits: Persistent Graves' patients showed reduced TCR diversity versus newly diagnosed patients.

The CDR3 consists of 15 residues. Looked up from germline, CDR1 is DFQATT and CDR2 is SNEGSKA (reference sequence). Trimming cost V 2 bases and J 5 bases, with 17 bases left between them. Assembly of TCR beta libraries relied on iRepertoire HTBI primers together with Arm-PCR of CDR3 regions. A single record per CDR3 protein comes from TCRdb applying MiXCR to the multiplex PCR reads. The repertoire holds hundreds of thousands of distinct CDR3 sequences, with about 16% as singletons. Documented time point: newly diagnosed GD, antithyroid drugs for less than 3 months. Following extraction of RNA from PBMCs, that RNA was used to make the TCR library. The same data also went into a second study, on T cells in Graves' hyperthyroidism and ophthalmopathy. That source notes: Diagnoses rested on clinical symptoms, serum thyroxine and TRAb, thyroid ultrasound and orbital computed tomography.

The TCR comes from a man between 18 and 35 years old with Graves disease. This chain links TRBV20-1 with TRBJ2-3; weak D call: TRBD2 (6 bases). Material: peripheral blood mononuclear cells (PBMCs), obtained at new diagnosis, from a patient treated with antithyroid drugs. CDR3 in DNA: TGCAGTGCTAGACGACCGGTTGGGGGGAAAGATACGCAGTATTTT. Translation gives CSARRPVGGKDTQYF.